Below, 22 T cell receptor beta chains from the same sample are listed, as sequenced in a study of CD8 T cells in Susac syndrome. When the RNA was reverse transcribed, random hexamers were used with an input of about 0.5 to 1 ug. MiXCR, applied by TCRdb to the immunoSEQ multiplex PCR reads, yields one record per CDR3 protein. The sample carries more than 150,000 distinct CDR3 sequences, approximately 95% recorded once. Sequencing was done on a sample of CD4+ T cells from PBMCs. All receptors derive from a human donor with Susac syndrome.

The chain links TRBV20-1 to TRBJ2-3, with D tentatively TRBD2 (7 bases). The germline CDR1 and CDR2 sequences are DFQATT and SNEGSKA (reference sequence). With 0 bases removed from V and 7 bases from J, the gap between germline ends came to 17 bases. CDR3 length: 15 amino acids. CDR3 residues: CSARDPRGAGYTQYF. Here the CDR3 DNA reads TGCAGTGCTAGAGATCCCCGGGGGGCCGGTTATACGCAGTATTTT.

The rearrangement links TRBV29-1 to TRBJ2-3; 12 bases are a match to TRBD2. CDR3 length equals 15 residues. Looked up from germline, CDR1 is SQVTM and CDR2 is ANQGSEA. J was trimmed by 1 base and V by 8 bases; bases with no gene match: 7. Written as DNA, the CDR3 is TGCAGCATACGGACTAGCGGGGTGGGCACAGATACGCAGTATTTT. It codes for CSIRTSGVGTDTQYF.

The gene calls are TRBV9 and TRBJ2-7, with 7 bases identical to TRBD1. This CDR3 is 15 amino acids long. The V gene's germline CDR1 is SGDLS and CDR2 YYNGEE. J gave up 7 bases and V 0 bases, and 10 bases lay outside the gene matches. The CDR3 nucleotides are TGTGCCAGCAGCGTAGCAACAGGGGCGGTGGAAGAGCAGTACTTC. Its protein product is CASSVATGAVEEQYF.

The rearrangement joins TRBV5-4 to TRBJ2-5, with D unclear. The CDR3 has 14 residues. With 4 bases removed from V and 0 bases from J, the gap between germline ends came to 10 bases. Germline CDR1 SGHNT, CDR2 YYREEE (reference sequence). The CDR3 DNA is TGTGCCAGCAGCACAGAGCCGCACCAAGAGACCCAGTACTTC. Protein product: CASSTEPHQETQYF.

The CDR3 reads CSAPQAGGAGLQETQYF. CDR3 DNA: TGCAGTGCCCCTCAGGCCGGGGGGGCGGGTTTACAAGAGACCCAGTACTTC. The genes are TRBV20-1 and TRBJ2-5; 8 nucleotides line up with TRBD2. The germline CDR1 and CDR2 sequences are DFQATT and SNEGSKA (reference sequence). The length of the CDR3 is 17 residues. V was clipped by 6 bases and J by 2 bases; unmatched bases: 17.

This chain links TRBV5-1 with TRBJ2-7; D might be TRBD1 or TRBD2, each matching 5 bases. The V end was cut by 3 bases, the J end by 0 bases, with 13 bases between. Germline-derived CDR1 and CDR2 are SGHRS and YFSETQ. The CDR3 covers 15 residues. The CDR3 loop is CASSSGLDVSYEQYF. The CDR3 coding sequence is TGCGCCAGCAGCTCGGGGCTGGACGTCTCCTACGAGCAGTACTTC.

The V gene is TRBV29-1, the J gene TRBJ2-7, with D possibly being TRBD1 (6 bases). Germline V gene sequence: CDR1 SQVTM, CDR2 ANQGSEA. This CDR3 is 11 amino acids long. Trimming shortened V by 5 bases and J by 2 bases, and 7 bases separated the two germline ends. CDR3 sequence: CSVRTAYEQYF. The CDR3, as DNA: TGCAGCGTTAGGACAGCCTACGAGCAGTACTTC.

The J gene is TRBJ1-2, the V gene TRBV9, with unresolved D. The CDR3 totals 15 residues. Trimming took off 1 base at V and 4 bases at J, with 14 bases between the two ends. CDR1 is SGDLS and CDR2 is YYNGEE in the germline V gene. The CDR3 reads CASSVPPSPLYGYTF. The CDR3 DNA follows: TGTGCCAGCAGCGTACCTCCGAGCCCTCTCTATGGCTACACCTTC.

This chain joins TRBV20-1 and TRBJ1-6; D unresolved. The CDR3 totals 14 residues. Looked up from germline, CDR1 is DFQATT and CDR2 is SNEGSKA (reference sequence). Deletions cut 3 bases from V and 0 bases from J, with 6 bases between. CDR3 in amino acids: CSARKSSYNSPLHF. CDR3 coding DNA: TGCAGTGCTAGGAAGAGCTCCTATAATTCACCCCTCCACTTT.

This clonotype appeared a few times. The chain combines TRBV14 with TRBJ2-7; D uncertain. Trimming cost V 3 bases and J 2 bases, with 5 bases left between them. The germline gives CDR1 SGHDN, CDR2 FVKESK. The CDR3 extends over 12 amino acids. CDR3 bases: TGTGCCAGCAGCCAGGGGACCTACGAGCAGTACTTC. Encoded protein: CASSQGTYEQYF.

Here the CDR3 DNA reads TGCGCCAGCAGTCAGGACAGGGGGTTTTCACCCCTCCACTTT. Protein product: CASSQDRGFSPLHF. J is TRBJ1-6 and V is TRBV23-1; 10 bases are shared with TRBD1. TRBV23-1 is classed as an ORF, of uncertain function. The V and J ends lost 3 bases and 9 bases, in that order; junction bases with no gene match: 2. This CDR3 is 14 amino acids long.

This clonotype occurred a few times. The gene calls are TRBV12-3 or TRBV12-4 and TRBJ1-2; D unresolved. Trimming removed 1 base at V and 4 bases at J, with 7 bases between. There are 13 residues in the CDR3. This CDR3 is CASSLGRTYGYTF. The CDR3 nucleotides read TGTGCCAGCAGTTTAGGGAGAACCTATGGCTACACCTTC.

The rearrangement links TRBV7-2 to TRBJ2-4; TRBD2 matches 11 bases. CDR1 is SGHTA, CDR2 FQGNSA, per germline. V lost 5 bases and J lost 9; bases outside the gene matches: 9. The CDR3 contains 15 residues. CDR3: CASSIGTSGPIIQYF. CDR3 nucleotides: TGTGCCAGCAGCATTGGGACTAGCGGTCCAATCATTCAGTACTTC.

The sample holds a few counts of this clonotype. The chain carries TRBV19 and TRBJ2-7; tentatively, D is TRBD1 or TRBD2 (5 bases each). In germline, CDR1 is LNHDA, CDR2 SQIVND (reference sequence). Trimming cost V 5 bases and J 2 bases, with 16 bases left between them. CDR3 length: 15 residues. CDR3: CASSAPGTKAYEQYF. The CDR3 DNA reads TGTGCCAGTAGTGCCCCGGGGACCAAGGCCTACGAGCAGTACTTC.

The gene calls are TRBV29-1 and TRBJ1-1; 7 nucleotides match TRBD1. Germline V gene data show CDR1 as SQVTM and CDR2 as ANQGSEA. The CDR3 runs to 15 residues. V lost 6 bases and J lost 1; bases outside the gene matches: 11. The CDR3 is CSVAYRGRGNTEAFF. The CDR3 nucleotides are TGCAGCGTCGCTTACAGGGGACGGGGGAACACTGAAGCTTTCTTT.

CDR3 sequence reads: CASRGTGATPLHF. The CDR3 coding sequence is TGTGCCAGCAGGGGGACAGGGGCTACACCCCTCCACTTT. V and J are TRBV2 and TRBJ1-6, with 10 nucleotides matching TRBD1. The germline V gene has CDR1 SNHLY and CDR2 FYNNEI. Unmatched junction bases numbered 4, after V lost 6 bases and J lost 11 bases. CDR3 size: 13 residues.

CDR3 in DNA: TGTGCCATCAGGGGGACAAGCTCCTACGAGCAGTACTTC. Its protein is CAIRGTSSYEQYF. V gene TRBV10-3 combines with J gene TRBJ2-7, with D possibly matching TRBD1 (6 bases). There are 13 residues in the CDR3. V shed 6 bases and J shed 0 bases, with 9 bases lying between them. CDR1 and CDR2 (germline): ENHRY, SYGVKD.

This clonotype was seen only a few times. The chain joins TRBV29-1 to TRBJ2-7, with D perhaps matching TRBD2 (5 bases). Trimming pared 4 bases from V and 2 bases from J, leaving 9 bases between. Germline-derived CDR1 and CDR2 are SQVTM and ANQGSEA. The length of the CDR3 is 12 residues. CDR3 loop: CSVAGSTYEQYF. The CDR3 DNA sequence: TGCAGCGTTGCGGGGTCTACCTACGAGCAGTACTTC.

This clonotype was counted a single time. The chain uses TRBV20-1 and TRBJ1-5; D is undetermined. Germline lookup yields CDR1 DFQATT and CDR2 SNEGSKA (reference sequence). The V end lost 2 bases, the J end lost 6 bases, and 20 bases lay between the germline ends. The CDR3 contains 16 residues. CDR3 in DNA: TGCAGTGCTAGACCCGTGGACCCTTGGAGCGCTCAGCCCCAGCATTTT. Protein sequence: CSARPVDPWSAQPQHF.

The rearrangement uses TRBV6-5 and TRBJ1-1; D remains ambiguous. CDR1 and CDR2 (germline): MNHEY, SVGAGI. The CDR3 has 14 residues. V lost 8 bases, J lost 1 base, and 14 bases lay in between. CDR3 loop: CASGFPGENTEAFF. The CDR3, as DNA: TGTGCCAGCGGCTTCCCGGGAGAGAACACTGAAGCTTTCTTT.

This sequence joins TRBV9 and TRBJ1-2, with unresolved D. CDR3 length: 12 amino acids. V lost 0 bases and J 5 bases, leaving 5 bases between the germline ends. CDR1 is SGDLS and CDR2 is YYNGEE in the germline V gene. The chain's CDR3 is CASSVAEYGYTF. In DNA, the CDR3 is TGTGCCAGCAGCGTAGCGGAATATGGCTACACCTTC.

V is TRBV7-9 and J is TRBJ2-3; unclear D gene. The CDR3 totals 15 residues. Trimming left V 2 bases short and J 4 bases short, with 13 bases between. Germline lookup yields CDR1 SEHNR and CDR2 FQNEAQ (reference sequence). DNA of the CDR3: TGTGCCAGCAGCTTAAACACCCAAGGAGCAGATACGCAGTATTTT. It yields the protein CASSLNTQGADTQYF.